The clone carrying this TCR beta chain appeared a few times. TCRdb used MiXCR to reprocess the 5' RACE reads, holding one entry per CDR3 protein. The data show approximately 120,000 distinct CDR3 sequences, approximately 14% seen once. These data come from a study of T cells after yellow fever vaccination. The CDR3 is 19 amino acids. The V gene end was trimmed by 5 bases and the J gene end by 2 bases; junction bases not matched to a gene: 14. The V gene's germline CDR1 is MNHNS and CDR2 SASEGT. The TCR comes from a man between 18 and 29 years old who received the YFV17D yellow fever vaccine. J is TRBJ2-5 and V is TRBV6-1; 13 positions agree with TRBD2. Source: CD8+ T cells sorted from PBMCs, taken 5 days after the yellow fever booster vaccination. CDR3 sequence reads: CASSRPKGTSGELQETQYF. The CDR3 DNA reads TGTGCCAGCAGTAGACCCAAGGGGACTAGCGGGGAGTTACAAGAGACCCAGTACTTC.